This TCR beta chain came from a study of pediatric ulcerative colitis. For the study at large: Ulcerative colitis patients had pancolitis or left-sided colitis, with confirming histology. Study-wide points: All ulcerative colitis patients, but no controls, carried a couple of rectal clonotypes. Blood-rectal clonal overlap within each person was significantly higher in ulcerative colitis patients than controls. A couple of patients' blood samples yielded substantially fewer templates.

The CDR3 sequence is 18 residues long. Per the germline V gene, CDR1 is SGHNT and CDR2 is YENEEA. V shed 6 bases, J shed 2 bases, and the junction held 17 bases outside the gene matches. One to two pinch biopsies were taken from the rectum during colonoscopy. Comments on this clone: What it recognizes is unknown.

TCRdb's table, derived via immunoSEQ multiplex PCR, lists solely in-frame clones and lacks some. Of about 37,000 clones listed, about 75% are singletons. The sample taken for sequencing was gut tissue. The receptor's source is a boy younger than 18 with severe ulcerative colitis. The rearrangement uses TRBV11-3 and TRBJ2-5, with TRBD2 identical over 8 bases. CDR3 in amino acids: CASSSTGGGTLYQETQYF. The CDR3 DNA is TGTGCCAGCAGTTCAACCGGGGGGGGCACCCTATATCAAGAGACCCAGTACTTC.